The subject of this entry is one T cell receptor beta chain. The data derive from a study of blood T cell repertoires in COVID-19. On the study more broadly: Donors in the United States, Italy and Spain gave samples during acute or convalescent COVID-19. Sources were T cells, B-cell-depleted T cells, or PBMCs; the material itself was cDNA or gDNA.

This CDR3 spans 15 amino acids. Germline V gene lookup returns CDR1 MNHEY and CDR2 SMNVEV (reference sequence). J was trimmed by 2 bases and V by 3 bases; bases with no gene match: 7. In the original workflow: Amplification from reference gene primers served as the basis for estimated nucleated cell counts. Sequenced by immunoSEQ multiplex PCR; TCRdb stores in-frame clones only, minus some. The DNA gave D and trimming, while V, J and clone size come from that table. In the table there are 170,000 or so clones, around 87% of which are singletons. This chain joins TRBV27 and TRBJ2-7, with 7 bases that match TRBD2. The source material was peripheral blood. The origin of this receptor is a man aged 40-49 years with active or convalescent COVID-19. Written as DNA, the CDR3 is TGTGCCAGCAGTTTCACGACTAGCAACGCCTACGAGCAGTACTTC. Its protein product is CASSFTTSNAYEQYF.